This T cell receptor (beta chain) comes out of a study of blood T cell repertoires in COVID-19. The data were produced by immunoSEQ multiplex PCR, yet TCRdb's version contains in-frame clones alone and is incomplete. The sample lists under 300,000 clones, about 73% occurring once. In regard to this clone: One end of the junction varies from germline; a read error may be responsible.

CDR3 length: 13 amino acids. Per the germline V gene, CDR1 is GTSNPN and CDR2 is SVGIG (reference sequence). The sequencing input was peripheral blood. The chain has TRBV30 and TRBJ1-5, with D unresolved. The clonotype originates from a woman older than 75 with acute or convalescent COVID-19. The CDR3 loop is CAWSALGNQSQHF. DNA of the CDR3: TGTGCCTGGAGTGCATTGGGCAATCAGTCCCAGCATTTT.